This entry features one TCR beta chain sequence. Its antigen is still unknown. The PCR employed 60 Vbeta primers together with 13 Jbeta primers. The method was immunoSEQ multiplex PCR; TCRdb's version includes in-frame clones alone and lacks a portion of them. The sample lists about 140,000 clones, roughly 90% seen once, with about 0.51% in the top ten. The entry originates in a study of cytomegalovirus exposure and HLA in healthy donors. In the study overall: Unique TCR beta sequences numbering fewer than 130 million came from 150 million to 200 million T cells in an earlier analysis. Study-level findings and limits: There were some public TCRs occurring in many donors, but most TCR sequences were rare.

The TCR originated in a woman aged 40 to 50 in good health and CMV-seronegative. The sample comprised PBMCs.

The DNA for the CDR3 is TGTGCCAGCAGCGTAGTGGGCGGGGAGGGTACGCAGTATTTT. Amino acid sequence: CASSVVGGEGTQYF. The genes are TRBV9 and TRBJ2-3, with 7 bases lining up with TRBD2. Germline lookup yields CDR1 SGDLS and CDR2 YYNGEE. CDR3 length: 14 amino acids. After removal of 0 bases from V and 8 bases from J, the junction contained 6 bases not matched to a gene.